This T cell receptor beta chain was observed in a study of brain T cells in children with intractable seizures. The time point: blood from clinic visit 5 months post-surgery; TSC patient then seizure free. The CDR3 extends over 15 amino acids. Between the trimmed V and J ends, which lost 0 bases and 4 bases, there was a span of 13 bases. Germline V gene data show CDR1 as LGHDT and CDR2 as YNNKEL (reference sequence). Repertoires were generated with immunoSEQ multiplex PCR, while TCRdb's copy carries only in-frame clones and drops some. This table holds about 350,000 clones, 93% found once. The TCR was taken from a boy in the first two years of life with tuberous sclerosis and intractable seizures. The chain employs TRBV3-1 (or the pseudogene TRBV3-2) and TRBJ2-7; a weak D match, TRBD1 (6 bases). The input for sequencing was peripheral blood, taken around 5 months after surgery. CDR3 in amino acids: CASSQDLDSKYEQYF. In DNA form, the CDR3 reads TGTGCCAGCAGCCAAGATTTGGACAGCAAATACGAGCAGTACTTC.